This is a list of T cell receptor beta chains from one sample in a study of CD8+CD57+ T cells in acquired aplastic anemia. TCRdb independently ran MiXCR on the reads; one entry per CDR3 protein. The sample lists just over 450,000 distinct CDR3 sequences; around a third were seen once. Sequences were obtained from sorted CD4+, CD8+, or CD8+CD57+ T cells (not recorded which) from PBMCs. These receptor sequences come from a human donor with aplastic anemia. CDR3s include the opening cysteine and the closing phenylalanine or tryptophan. The order of the fields is V gene, J gene, clone size, D gene, CDR3 DNA, CDR3 protein. The D gene is left open where the match is weak. Clone size appears in some rows only: once, few, many, or a class for an expanded clone.

>TRBV5-6|TRBJ1-1|.|.
TGTGCCAGCAGCTCTAAGATTACAGTGAACACTGAAGCTTTCTTT
CASSSKITVNTEAFF
>TRBV19|TRBJ2-1|.|TRBD2
TGTGCCAGTAGTATCCGCGGGGGGTCTACCTACAATGAGCAGTTCTTC
CASSIRGGSTYNEQFF
>TRBV6-1|TRBJ1-1|.|TRBD1
TGTGCCAGCAGTGAAGCGCTAATCGGGCAGGGGGCTACTGAAGCTTTCTTT
CASSEALIGQGATEAFF
>TRBV25-1|TRBJ2-5|.|.
TGTGCCAGCAGTTACCCGGGGTCCCTATTAGGAGAGACCCAGTACTTC
CASSYPGSLLGETQYF
>TRBV5-1|TRBJ2-5|.|.
TGCGCCAGCAGCTTGCGAATTACGGGGGAGACCCAGTACTTC
CASSLRITGETQYF
>TRBV7-3|TRBJ1-2|many|.
TGTGCCAGCAGCCCCGGGGGGGGGTATGGCTACACCTTC
CASSPGGGYGYTF
>TRBV10-1|TRBJ2-3|many|.
TGCGCCAGCAGTGGCAGCACAGATACGCAGTATTTT
CASSGSTDTQYF
>TRBV4-3|TRBJ2-3|.|TRBD2
TGCGCCAGCAGCCAAAGCGGGGGAGTAGATACGCAGTATTTT
CASSQSGGVDTQYF
>TRBV24-1|TRBJ1-5|.|.
TGTGCCACCAGTGAACCAGGCCAGCCCCGGCATTTT
CATSEPGQPRHF
>TRBV2|TRBJ1-2|many|.
TGTGCCAGCAGTGCAGGCCAGAACTATGGCTACACCTTC
CASSAGQNYGYTF
>TRBV24-1|TRBJ2-5|.|.
TGTGCCACCAGTGAGGGAGTCGGGCAGCCCCAGTACTTC
CATSEGVGQPQYF
>TRBV5-6|TRBJ2-5|once|TRBD1
TGTGCCAGCACCAAACTTCGACAGGGAATGGGAGAGACCCAGTACTTC
CASTKLRQGMGETQYF
>TRBV3-1|TRBJ1-3|.|.
TGTGCCAGCAGCCGAGGGGGACACACCATATATTTT
CASSRGGHTIYF
>TRBV6-2/TRBV6-3|TRBJ2-7|many|TRBD2
TGTGCCAGCAGTTACTCGAGGGGAAACCTAGCGGGAGGTGGCGAGCAGTACTTC
CASSYSRGNLAGGGEQYF
>TRBV29-1|TRBJ2-2|many|.
TGCAGCGTTGAAGTAGCCGGGCGGAACACCGGGGAGCTGTTTTTT
CSVEVAGRNTGELFF
>TRBV9|TRBJ2-2|.|.
TGTGCCAGCAGCGTAGCTCTAGCGCCAAGCGCGAACACCGGGGAGCTGTTTTTT
CASSVALAPSANTGELFF
>TRBV10-3|TRBJ1-1|.|TRBD1
TGTGCCATCCTAACCGGACAGGCGATGAACACTGAAGCTTTCTTT
CAILTGQAMNTEAFF
>TRBV14|TRBJ1-3|.|TRBD1
TGTGCCAGCAGCCGAGCAGGGGGCGGTGGAAACACCATATATTTT
CASSRAGGGGNTIYF
>TRBV10-3|TRBJ2-1|few|TRBD2
TGTGCCACTCAACTAGCGGGGGCTCTTGAGCAGTTCTTC
CATQLAGALEQFF
>TRBV7-3|TRBJ1-6|many|TRBD1
TGTGCCAGCAGCCTGCAAGGACAGGGGGCTGATTCACCCCTCCACTTT
CASSLQGQGADSPLHF
>TRBV5-1|TRBJ2-3|few|.
TGCGCCAGCAGCTTGGGCCCCGTAGCAGTCGGCACAGATACGCAGTATTTT
CASSLGPVAVGTDTQYF
>TRBV3-1|TRBJ2-1|few|.
TGTGCCAGCAGTCTAGCCGGAGATGAGCAGTTCTTC
CASSLAGDEQFF
>TRBV6-1|TRBJ2-1|few|TRBD1
TGTGCCAGCAGCCATCCGGGACAGGGGTACAATGAGCAGTTCTTC
CASSHPGQGYNEQFF
>TRBV7-3|TRBJ1-1|many|TRBD1
TGTGCCAGCAGCACGGACAGGGAAGGTGAAGCTTTCTTT
CASSTDREGEAFF
>TRBV3-1|TRBJ2-7|.|.
TGTGCCAGCACCCCCCGGTCTGGTTACGAGCAGTACTTC
CASTPRSGYEQYF
>TRBV20-1|TRBJ1-1|.|TRBD1
TGCAGCGCCCGCCCCGGGACAGGGTTCTTT
CSARPGTGFF
>TRBV6-2/TRBV6-3|TRBJ1-1|.|TRBD1
TGTGCCAGCAGTTGGGAGGACAGGGTAGCTGGAGCTTTCTTT
CASSWEDRVAGAFF
>TRBV4-1|TRBJ1-5|.|.
TGCGCCAGCAGCCTATCTTCAGGTCGGCCCCAGCATTTT
CASSLSSGRPQHF
>TRBV4-3|TRBJ2-3|.|.
TGCGCCAGCAGCCCTACACGATCTACCCCCCGGGCGTATTTT
CASSPTRSTPRAYF